These T cell receptor beta chains were read from a single sample in a study of blood T cell repertoires in COVID-19. Clones were read by immunoSEQ multiplex PCR, and TCRdb kept only the in-frame ones, dropping some. The sample comprises some 120,000 clones, 82% of which are singletons, and 9.5% to 13% rests with the top ten. Sequenced material: peripheral blood. Receptor source: a human donor in a cohort sampled during active COVID-19. The CDR3 runs from the conserved cysteine through the conserved F or W. The order of the fields is V gene, clone size, J gene, D gene, CDR3 protein, CDR3 DNA. The D gene is left open where the match is weak. Size is stated for part of the rows, as once, few or many counts, or as a class when the clone is expanded.

TRBV7-6,few,TRBJ2-6,TRBD1,CASSPGQFSGANVLTF,TGTGCCAGCAGCCCGGGACAGTTCTCTGGGGCCAACGTCCTGACTTTC
TRBV6-5,-,TRBJ1-2,-,CASRITGNYGYTF,TGTGCCAGCAGAATTACAGGGAACTATGGCTACACCTTC
TRBV5-6,-,TRBJ1-2,-,CASSPGRGDYGYTF,TGTGCCAGCAGCCCCGGACGGGGAGACTATGGCTACACCTTC
TRBV28,-,TRBJ2-5,-,CASSPLQGRETQYF,TGTGCCAGCAGCCCCTTGCAGGGTAGAGAGACCCAGTACTTC
TRBV6-6,-,TRBJ1-1,-,CASSYTEVMTEAFF,TGTGCCAGCAGTTACACCGAGGTTATGACTGAAGCTTTCTTT
TRBV10-3,-,TRBJ1-1,TRBD1,CAISAEGANTEAFF,TGTGCCATCAGTGCTGAGGGGGCGAACACTGAAGCTTTCTTT
TRBV6-5,-,TRBJ1-2,-,CASSYSGGGGYTF,TGTGCCAGCAGTTACTCGGGGGGGGGCGGCTACACCTTC
TRBV5-5,-,TRBJ2-2,-,CASTKTGANTGELFF,TGTGCCAGCACGAAAACAGGAGCGAACACCGGGGAGCTGTTTTTT
TRBV7-9,-,TRBJ1-2,TRBD1,CASSRPGTGGNGYTF,TGTGCCAGCAGCCGACCCGGGACAGGGGGAAATGGCTACACCTTC
TRBV7-9,-,TRBJ1-2,TRBD1,CASSPTGAGYGYTF,TGTGCCAGCAGCCCGACAGGGGCAGGCTATGGCTACACCTTC
TRBV3-1/TRBV3-2,-,TRBJ2-7,-,CASSQEPTYEQYF,TGTGCCAGCAGCCAAGAACCTACCTACGAGCAGTACTTC
TRBV6-5,-,TRBJ1-1,-,CASSYSFGGRSTEAFF,TGTGCCAGCAGTTACTCGTTCGGGGGGAGGAGTACTGAAGCTTTCTTT
TRBV4-3,-,TRBJ1-2,TRBD1,CASSQRQGYGYTF,TGCGCCAGCAGCCAACGACAGGGCTATGGCTACACCTTC
TRBV5-1,-,TRBJ2-7,TRBD2,CASSLSLAGGQGEQYF,TGCGCCAGCAGCTTGTCACTCGCGGGGGGGCAGGGCGAGCAGTACTTC
TRBV7-8,-,TRBJ2-3,TRBD2,CASSFVSGGPVSTDTQYF,TGTGCCAGCAGCTTCGTTAGCGGGGGGCCCGTTAGCACAGATACGCAGTATTTT
TRBV3-1/TRBV3-2,few,TRBJ1-1,TRBD1,CASSRTGQNLNTEAFF,TGTGCCAGCAGCCGGACGGGACAGAACTTGAACACTGAAGCTTTCTTT
TRBV2,-,TRBJ2-1,-,CASSWGPHNEQFF,TGTGCCAGCAGCTGGGGGCCCCACAATGAGCAGTTCTTC
TRBV21-1,-,TRBJ2-7,-,CASSKAGGRSGVSYEQYF,TGTGCCAGCAGCAAAGCGGGGGGGAGGAGCGGGGTCTCCTACGAGCAGTACTTC
TRBV2,-,TRBJ1-2,-,CASSDSGVGGYTF,TGTGCCAGCAGCGACTCAGGGGTGGGTGGCTACACCTTC
TRBV5-1,-,TRBJ2-2,TRBD2,CASNSRGDTGELFF,TGCGCCAGCAACTCTCGGGGGGACACCGGGGAGCTGTTTTTT
TRBV19,-,TRBJ1-4,-,CASRSAGNEKLFF,TGTGCCAGTAGGTCGGCAGGGAATGAAAAACTGTTTTTT
TRBV5-1,-,TRBJ2-1,TRBD2,CASSLGGRASGQNEQFF,TGCGCCAGCAGCTTGGGGGGAAGGGCTAGCGGGCAGAATGAGCAGTTCTTC
TRBV7-2,-,TRBJ2-1,TRBD2,CASSFLAGGHNEQFF,TGTGCCAGCAGCTTCTTAGCGGGGGGGCATAATGAGCAGTTCTTC
TRBV3-1/TRBV3-2,-,TRBJ1-1,-,CASSRAGFTEAFF,TGTGCCAGCAGCCGCGCCGGGTTCACTGAAGCTTTCTTT
TRBV6-2/TRBV6-3,once,TRBJ1-1,-,CASSLRHMVAEAFF,TGTGCCAGCAGCCTCAGACATATGGTGGCTGAAGCTTTCTTT
TRBV7-7,-,TRBJ2-2,TRBD2,CASSSSGTSVAGELFF,TGTGCCAGCAGCTCCTCTGGGACTAGCGTCGCCGGGGAGCTGTTTTTT
TRBV2,-,TRBJ1-3,-,CASRPDSYFSGNTIYF,TGTGCCAGCAGGCCGGACAGCTATTTCTCTGGAAACACCATATATTTT
TRBV4-2,few,TRBJ1-1,-,CASSQALQGVNTEAFF,TGTGCCAGCAGCCAAGCCCTACAGGGTGTGAACACTGAAGCTTTCTTT
TRBV29-1,-,TRBJ2-7,-,CSVSQTSSYEQYF,TGCAGCGTTAGTCAGACTTCTTCCTACGAGCAGTACTTC
TRBV18,-,TRBJ2-7,TRBD1,CASSPPNVPGGAYEQYF,TGTGCCAGCTCACCACCAAACGTGCCAGGGGGAGCCTACGAGCAGTACTTC
TRBV2,-,TRBJ2-6,-,CAGTLDGGSGANVLTF,TGTGCCGGGACTTTAGATGGGGGCTCTGGGGCCAACGTCCTGACTTTC